The entry below gives a single T cell receptor beta chain sequence along with its context. Its target is unknown. This may be a read error, as it is one base from a much larger clone. Without any cell sorting, roughly 20-33 mg of bulk tissue yielded co-extracted RNA and DNA. HBV chronically infected the treatment-naive patients. Starting from 500 ng of total RNA, TCR beta cDNA was produced with a primer in the constant region. Three nested multiplex PCR rounds, a slightly modified ARM-PCR method, built the TCR beta libraries. Both of the initial two PCR rounds ran for about 9 cycles and employed TRBV1-TRBV30 forward primers alongside a C-beta reverse primer. TCRdb passed the multiplex PCR reads through MiXCR, listing each CDR3 protein once. The table lists under 45,000 distinct CDR3 sequences, around 72% of them singletons. The V gene's germline CDR1 is SGHTA and CDR2 FQGNSA. The CDR3 is 12 residues long. The germline V and J ends were trimmed by 5 bases and 4 bases, with 9 bases remaining between them.

The data originate from a study of tumor-infiltrating lymphocytes in primary liver carcinoma. General observations from the study: Pairs of tumor regions overlapped more than tumor-adjacent and tumor-blood pairs did. The study found a significantly higher top-250-clone fraction in tumors than in blood (p = 0.039). Just around 8-25% of top clones spanned all five tumor regions.

The chain employs TRBV7-2 and TRBJ2-7; D remains ambiguous. Sequencing was performed on liver tumor tissue from sampling region 2. Subset: tumor region T2, inferior pole. The TCR was taken from a man aged 40-55 years with primary liver carcinoma and hepatitis B virus infection. CDR3 DNA sequence: TGTGCCAGCAGCCTGATTAGTTACGAGCAGTACTTC. Translation gives CASSLISYEQYF. The full variable domain, completed using reference TRBV7-2 and TRBJ2-7, is GAGVSQSPSNKVTEKGKDVELRCDPISGHTALYWYRQSLGQGLEFLIYFQGNSAPDKSGLPSDRFSAERTGGSVSTLTIQRTQQEDSAVYLCASSLISYEQYFGPGTRLTVT.